This record covers a single TCR beta chain. Its antigen is currently unknown. These data are taken from a study of PD-1 blockade in classical Hodgkin lymphoma. Study details: On a schedule of every 2 weeks, patients received nivolumab 3 mg/kg intravenously.

Noted time point: cycle 4 day 1 (C4D1), after 5 to 7 weeks of nivolumab. Every single patient, without exception, relapsed after autologous stem cell transplantation, and brentuximab vedotin exposure varied. From thawed PBMCs, CD4+ T cells were purified using magnetic negative selection. Study results and caveats: Initiation of nivolumab under 1 year after ASCT led to exclusion of patients.

Measured with immunoSEQ multiplex PCR; TCRdb has only the in-frame clones, and not every one. In the table there are under 25,000 clones, around three quarters of which are singletons. The TCR comes from a human donor with classical Hodgkin lymphoma. The material sequenced was CD4+ T cells from blood, taken before the fourth cycle of nivolumab.

CDR3 DNA sequence: TGTGCCAGCAGCTCAATTCTAGCGGGGGGGCCGTACGAGCAGTACTTC. Its translation: CASSSILAGGPYEQYF. V gene TRBV11-2 combines with J gene TRBJ2-7; 12 nucleotides match TRBD2. Looked up from germline, CDR1 is SGHAT and CDR2 is FQNNGV. Trimming cost V 4 bases and J 4 bases; bases outside gene matches: 8. This CDR3 comprises 16 residues.